This TCR beta chain originates from a study of cytomegalovirus exposure and HLA in healthy donors. On the study more broadly: The same platform was used for the roughly 130 validation repertoires and the approximately 670 first-cohort repertoires, a later analysis reported. Study outcomes and limitations: The CMV antigen specificity of a few CMV-associated chains was confirmed through in vitro analysis. It was 150 to 200 TCR beta chains that were listed as cytomegalovirus-associated.

A roughly 120-subject validation cohort, separate from the approximately 670-subject first cohort, supplied the donors. The CDR3 is 15 residues long. Germline V gene sequence: CDR1 SGHAT, CDR2 FQNNGV. V lost 8 bases to trimming and J lost 6 bases, with 21 bases between them. Here immunoSEQ multiplex PCR was the method, and the copy in TCRdb shows in-frame clones only, minus some. The table has some 110,000 clones, around 87% seen once. Comments on this clone: Its target is not known.

The rearrangement links TRBV11-2 to TRBJ2-3; possible D gene TRBD1, 5 bases. The source of this sequence is a woman between 18 and 30 years old in good health and CMV-seropositive. Sequenced input: PBMCs. CDR3 loop: CASGFGAITPDTQYF. The CDR3 region has the DNA TGTGCCAGCGGATTTGGGGCGATTACCCCGGATACGCAGTATTTT.